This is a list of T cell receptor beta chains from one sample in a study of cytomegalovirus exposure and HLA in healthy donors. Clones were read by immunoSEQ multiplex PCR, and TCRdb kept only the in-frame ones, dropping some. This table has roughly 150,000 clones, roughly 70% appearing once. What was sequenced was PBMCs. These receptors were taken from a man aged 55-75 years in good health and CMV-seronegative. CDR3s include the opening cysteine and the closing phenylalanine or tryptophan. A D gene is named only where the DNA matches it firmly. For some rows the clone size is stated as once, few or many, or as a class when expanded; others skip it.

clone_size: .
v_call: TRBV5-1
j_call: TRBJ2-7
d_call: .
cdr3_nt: TGCGCCAGCAGCTTGGGAGGATCAATCGGGGAGCAGTACTTC
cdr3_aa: CASSLGGSIGEQYF

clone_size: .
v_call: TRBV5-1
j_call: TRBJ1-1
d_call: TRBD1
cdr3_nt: TGCGCCAGCAGCGGTGACAGGGAAGGTCAGAACACTGAAGCTTTCTTT
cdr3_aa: CASSGDREGQNTEAFF

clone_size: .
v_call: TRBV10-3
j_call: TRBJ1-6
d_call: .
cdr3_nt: TGTGCCACCCGGGGAGGGAATAATTCACCCCTCCACTTT
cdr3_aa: CATRGGNNSPLHF

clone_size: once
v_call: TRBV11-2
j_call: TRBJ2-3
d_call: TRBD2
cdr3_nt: TGTGCCAGCAGCCCCCGCGGGAGAACCCCAGATACGCAGTATTTT
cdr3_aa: CASSPRGRTPDTQYF

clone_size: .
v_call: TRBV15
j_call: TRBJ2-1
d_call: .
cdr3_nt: TGTGCCACCAGCAGACAGGTATACGGGGATACTGAGCAGTTCTTC
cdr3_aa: CATSRQVYGDTEQFF

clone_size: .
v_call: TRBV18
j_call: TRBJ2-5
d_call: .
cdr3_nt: TGTGCCAGCTCACCAGGAGGGTTGGAGACCCAGTACTTC
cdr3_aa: CASSPGGLETQYF

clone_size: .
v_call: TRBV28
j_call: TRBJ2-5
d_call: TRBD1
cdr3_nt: TGTGCCAGCATCGCTGACAGGGGGCGCGTGGAGACCCAGTACTTC
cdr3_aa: CASIADRGRVETQYF

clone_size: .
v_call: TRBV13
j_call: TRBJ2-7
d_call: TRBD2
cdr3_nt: TGTGCCAGCAGCCCCCGGACTAGCGGGAGAAATGAGGGGAGGTCCTACGAGCAGTACTTC
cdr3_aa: CASSPRTSGRNEGRSYEQYF

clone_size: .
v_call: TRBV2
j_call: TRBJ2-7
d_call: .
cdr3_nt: TGTGCCAGCAGTGAAGAGGGGGGGGAGCAGTACTTC
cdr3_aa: CASSEEGGEQYF

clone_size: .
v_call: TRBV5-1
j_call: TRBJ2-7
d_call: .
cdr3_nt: TGCGCCAGCAGCATAAATCTGAGGCAGGACATGAGCTGGTACTTC
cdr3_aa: CASSINLRQDMSWYF

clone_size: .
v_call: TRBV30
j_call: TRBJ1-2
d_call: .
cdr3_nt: TGTGCCTGGAGTGGAGGGGAGGACTATGGCTACACCTTC
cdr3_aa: CAWSGGEDYGYTF

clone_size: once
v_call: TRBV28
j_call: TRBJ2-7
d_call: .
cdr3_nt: TGTGCCAGCAGTTCCTCCGCGCACTACGAGCAGTACTTC
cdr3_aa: CASSSSAHYEQYF

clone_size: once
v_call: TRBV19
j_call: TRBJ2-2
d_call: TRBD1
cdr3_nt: TGCGCCAGTAGTGGGGACAGGGGGTTCGGGGAGCTGTTTTTT
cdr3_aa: CASSGDRGFGELFF

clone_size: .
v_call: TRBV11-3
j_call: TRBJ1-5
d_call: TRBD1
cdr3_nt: TGTGCCAGCAGCCAACACCAGGGGGGCAATCAGCCCCAGCATTTT
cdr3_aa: CASSQHQGGNQPQHF

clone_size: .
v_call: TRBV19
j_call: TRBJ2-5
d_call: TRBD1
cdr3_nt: TGTGCCAGTAGTATAGATGAGGGGACAGGGGGCGCAGAGAAGACCCAGTACTTC
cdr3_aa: CASSIDEGTGGAEKTQYF

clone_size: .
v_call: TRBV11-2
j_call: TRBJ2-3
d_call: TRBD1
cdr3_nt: TGTGCCAGCAGGCCGGGACAGAGTAGCACAGATACGCAGTATTTT
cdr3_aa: CASRPGQSSTDTQYF

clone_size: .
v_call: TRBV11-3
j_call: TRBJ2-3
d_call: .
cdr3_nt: TGTGCCAGCAGCTTAGGGCAGGGCACAGATACGCAGTATTTT
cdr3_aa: CASSLGQGTDTQYF

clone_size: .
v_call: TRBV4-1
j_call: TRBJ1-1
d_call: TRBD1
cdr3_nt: TGCGCCAGCAGCCTAACCACAGGGGTGAACACTGAAGCTTTCTTT
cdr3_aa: CASSLTTGVNTEAFF

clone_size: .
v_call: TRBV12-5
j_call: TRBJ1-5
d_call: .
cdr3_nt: TGTGCTAGTGGTTTGCGGGGTAGCAATCAGCCCCAGCATTTT
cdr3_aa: CASGLRGSNQPQHF

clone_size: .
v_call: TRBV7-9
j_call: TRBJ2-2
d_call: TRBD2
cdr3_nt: TGTGCCAGCAGCGACCGGACTAGCGGGAGCACCGGGGAGCTGTTTTTT
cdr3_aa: CASSDRTSGSTGELFF

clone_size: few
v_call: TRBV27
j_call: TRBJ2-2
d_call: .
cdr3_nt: TGTGCCAGCAGCATACTTCTAACAGGATTCCCCGGGGAGCTGTTTTTT
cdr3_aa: CASSILLTGFPGELFF

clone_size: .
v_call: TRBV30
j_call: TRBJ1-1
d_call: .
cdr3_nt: TGTGCCTGGAGTAGGGGGTCCAAAGCTTTCTTT
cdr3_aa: CAWSRGSKAFF

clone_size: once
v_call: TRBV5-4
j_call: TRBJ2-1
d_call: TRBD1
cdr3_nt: TGTGCCAGCAGCCCTGAACAGGGGTCCTCCTACAATGAGCAGTTCTTC
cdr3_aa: CASSPEQGSSYNEQFF

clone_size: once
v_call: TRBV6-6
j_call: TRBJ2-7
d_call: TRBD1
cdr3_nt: TGTGCCAGCAGGACGACAGGGATCTACGAGCAGTACTTC
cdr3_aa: CASRTTGIYEQYF

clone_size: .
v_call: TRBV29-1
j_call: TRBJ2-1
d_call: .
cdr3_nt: TGCAGCGGCAGGGGATGGCGCAATGAGCAGTTCTTC
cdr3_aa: CSGRGWRNEQFF

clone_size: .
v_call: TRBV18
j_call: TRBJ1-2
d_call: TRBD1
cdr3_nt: TGTGCCAGCTCACCACGAGGACAGGGTTCCTCTAACTATGGCTACACCTTC
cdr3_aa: CASSPRGQGSSNYGYTF

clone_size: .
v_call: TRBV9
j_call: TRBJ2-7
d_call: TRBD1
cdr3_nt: TGTGCCAGCAGCGTTGGACAGGACAACTCCTACGAGCAGTACTTC
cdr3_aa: CASSVGQDNSYEQYF

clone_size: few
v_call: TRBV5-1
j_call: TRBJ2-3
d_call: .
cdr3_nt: TGCGCCAGCAGGGAGCGACAGGGAGGATCAGATACGCAGTATTTT
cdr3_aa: CASRERQGGSDTQYF

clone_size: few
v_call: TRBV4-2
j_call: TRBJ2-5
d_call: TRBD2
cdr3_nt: TGTGCCAGCAGCCAAGAGATCTGGACTAGACAAGAGACCCAGTACTTC
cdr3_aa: CASSQEIWTRQETQYF

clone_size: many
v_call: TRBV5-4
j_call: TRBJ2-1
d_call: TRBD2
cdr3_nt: TGTGCCAGCAGCTGGACTAGCGGGAGGTCTAGTGAGCAGTTCTTC
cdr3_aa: CASSWTSGRSSEQFF